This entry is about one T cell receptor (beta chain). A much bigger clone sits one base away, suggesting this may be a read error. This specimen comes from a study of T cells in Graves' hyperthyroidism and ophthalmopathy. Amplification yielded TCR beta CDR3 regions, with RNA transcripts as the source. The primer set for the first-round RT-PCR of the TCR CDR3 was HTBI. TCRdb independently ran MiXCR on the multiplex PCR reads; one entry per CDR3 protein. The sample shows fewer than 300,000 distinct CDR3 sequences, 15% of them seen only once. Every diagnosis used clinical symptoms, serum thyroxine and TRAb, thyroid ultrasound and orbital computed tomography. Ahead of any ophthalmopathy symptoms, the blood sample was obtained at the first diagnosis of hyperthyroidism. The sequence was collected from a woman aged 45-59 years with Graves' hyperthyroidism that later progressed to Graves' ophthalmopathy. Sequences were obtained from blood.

The CDR3 protein is CSARAPMRGYEQYF. The CDR3 DNA reads as TGCAGTGCTAGGGCGCCTATGAGGGGATACGAGCAGTACTTC. J is TRBJ2-7 and V is TRBV20-1; possibly TRBD1 or TRBD2 for D (5 bases each). This CDR3 has 14 amino acids. Germline loops: CDR1 DFQATT, CDR2 SNEGSKA (reference sequence). The ends were cut back, 3 bases at V and 4 bases at J, with 16 bases in the middle.